This T cell receptor beta chain comes out of a study of T cells in Graves' hyperthyroidism and ophthalmopathy. Whole-study context: At the time of initial diagnosis and before any treatment, peripheral blood was collected.

Regarding this clonotype: Its specificity is not known. One end of the junction fails to match germline, which may point to a read error.

Each ophthalmopathy patient scored at least 3 on the Clinical Activity Score and at least 4 on NOSPECS grade, with duration under 3 months. Clinical symptoms, serum thyroxine and TRAb, thyroid ultrasound and orbital computed tomography were used for the diagnoses. Germline V CDR1 and CDR2: SGHAT, FQNNGV. This CDR3 is 14 amino acids long. RNA transcripts provided the source from which TCR beta CDR3 regions were amplified. First-round RT-PCR with HTBI primers amplified the TCR CDR3 region. MiXCR, applied by TCRdb to the multiplex PCR reads, yields one record per CDR3 protein. The table shows some 490,000 distinct CDR3 sequences, with under 25% occurring only once. Study results and caveats: Ophthalmopathy got predicted by the model a median around 6.6 months before its onset.

The material sequenced was blood. V is TRBV11-2 and J is TRBJ2-1; tentatively, D is TRBD1 or TRBD2 (6 bases each). The source of this sequence is a woman aged 70-85 years with Graves' ophthalmopathy. CDR3 residues: CAGSLGGTYNEQFF. The CDR3 DNA sequence: TGTGCCGGCAGCTTAGGGGGGACCTACAATGAGCAGTTCTTC.